This note documents a single T cell receptor beta chain sequence. The target antigen is unknown. A single record per CDR3 protein comes from TCRdb applying MiXCR to the 5' RACE reads. Of about 320,000 distinct CDR3 sequences in the sample, more than 13% were seen once. The CDR3 spans 15 residues. Trimming took 3 bases from V and 1 from J, leaving 12 bases between them. CDR1 SGHTA and CDR2 FQGTGA come from the germline V gene. The data are from a study of T-cell memory formation after mild COVID-19. Study-wide background: The two donors had largely donor-specific TCR clusters.

Notes on the study in general: Largely, contracting CD4+ clones fell within CM and EM, and contracting CD8+ clones within EMRA. What remained unconfirmed was the SARS-CoV-2 specificity of second-wave clones peaking on day 37. CD4/CD8 balance held among clones contracting day 15 to 85, and later expanders leaned CD4+.

V gene TRBV7-3 combines with J gene TRBJ1-1; D perhaps matches TRBD1 (5 bases). The clonotype originates from a man aged 18 to 29 who had mild COVID-19 (a few samples of this study predate the infection). Cell type and time point are not known. The sample taken for sequencing was PBMCs or a T cell subset sorted from them (not recorded which). The CDR3 here is CASSLTDLGNTEAFF. As DNA, the CDR3 is TGTGCCAGCAGCTTGACAGATCTTGGGAACACTGAAGCTTTCTTT.